This T cell receptor (beta chain) is drawn from a study of Ad26.COV2.S vaccination and SARS-CoV-2 variants (dated by TCRdb to the early 2020s). General notes on the study: Donors in the vaccine arm were drawn from COV1001, a multicentre, randomized, double-blind, placebo-controlled phase I-IIa trial testing Ad26.COV2.S in healthy adults. The TCR-sequenced set comprised about 32 samples: 19 Ad26.COV2.S vaccine recipients, 5 placebo recipients and 8 SARS-CoV-2 convalescent individuals. Ad26.COV2.S was administered intramuscularly at a dose of 5x10^10 or 1x10^11 viral particles, either as one shot or as two shots given 56 days apart. TCRbeta repertoire sequencing served as the tool for gauging how specific and how broad the SARS-CoV-2-reactive T cell receptors were following Ad26.COV2.S vaccination. Blinding of investigators to trial group allocation was maintained during experiments and outcome assessment. Trial participants were randomized into five groups of five, in which low-dose or high-dose Ad26.COV2.S was given once or twice, or placebo was given on both occasions.

What the research found in general, with its limitations: The authors noted that total T cell responses may have been underestimated by the TCR breadth and depth analyses. Substantial breadth of spike-specific CD8+ and CD4+ T cell responses was reported after vaccination. The study lacked the statistical power to compare responses across vaccine doses or regimens. Non-spike TCR breadth was comparable between vaccine and placebo recipients, consistent with the vaccine containing only spike. Higher spike-specific TCR breadth was observed in Ad26.COV2.S recipients than in placebo recipients (P = 0.0014).

Concerning this clone: Its antigen is currently not known. No much larger clonotype is one base removed from it; base qualities were not supplied.

CDR1 and CDR2 were assigned from the germline V gene as MDHEN and SYDVKM. Including cysteine and phenylalanine, the CDR3 has 19 amino acids. Of all the DNA, just the CDR3 is kept, 57 bases in frame from base 1. V has 1 base trimmed and J has 0 bases trimmed; junction bases matching no gene number 9. Sample treatment or condition, as interpreted from the label and publication: 15 to 20 received Ad26.COV2.S at low or high dose, single or two shots; roughly five received placebo; per-sample allocation not given. Repertoires of vaccine and placebo recipients were sequenced from samples collected on day 63 after the first injection. Between 29 July and 7 August 2020, Cohort 1b enrolled about two dozen adults aged 18-55 years at one site in Boston, USA. Ad26.COV2.S was a replication-incompetent adenovirus type 26 vector expressing a prefusion-stabilized SARS-CoV-2 spike protein from the original Wuhan strain.

The immunoSEQ Assay was used to sequence TCRbeta CDR3 regions. After extraction, genomic DNA underwent amplification by bias-controlled multiplex PCR, followed by high-throughput sequencing. The original pipeline was this. To quantify the absolute abundance of every unique TCRbeta CDR3 region, sequences were collapsed and filtered. Usable DNA was measured by amplifying reference genes present in all nucleated cells, and TCRbeta template counts were normalized to that usable DNA to estimate T cell fraction. Repertoire TCRs were annotated as SARS-CoV-2-specific when V gene, CDR3 amino acid sequence and J gene were exactly matched to a known reactive TCR set. MIRA supplied the reference SARS-CoV-2 TCR set, which was filtered for enrichment in COVID-19-positive ImmuneCODE repertoires so that public or cross-reactive TCRs were removed. Drawing on the MIRA antigens, annotated TCRs were analysed further at the level of specific ORF or position within ORF. Breadth was defined as annotated unique rearrangements over total unique productive rearrangements; depth was the summed frequency of those rearrangements. Two-sided Wilcoxon rank-sum tests were used to compare TCR breadth between groups. Not all clones reach the TCRdb copy of this immuneACCESS table, which keeps in-frame sequences only. Checked studies attribute under half of the gap to unresolved V genes and leave the rest unexplained. The V and J calls and the clone size are those of that table, but D and trimming were determined from the DNA. The sample records around 500,000 clones, 89% of which are singletons. The biggest ten clones account for 1.7% of the sample.

The rearrangement combines TRBV28 with TRBJ2-4; the central 10 bases match TRBD2. The TCR sequence derives from a person between 18 and 60 years old who received the Ad26.COV2.S COVID-19 vaccine or a placebo. Source: peripheral blood, taken in a trial of Ad26.COV2.S vaccine versus placebo. The CDR3 corresponds to CASSLSVQREGRAKNIQYF. The DNA is as follows: TGTGCCAGCAGTTTATCGGTTCAGCGGGAGGGTCGAGCCAAAAACATTCAGTACTTC.